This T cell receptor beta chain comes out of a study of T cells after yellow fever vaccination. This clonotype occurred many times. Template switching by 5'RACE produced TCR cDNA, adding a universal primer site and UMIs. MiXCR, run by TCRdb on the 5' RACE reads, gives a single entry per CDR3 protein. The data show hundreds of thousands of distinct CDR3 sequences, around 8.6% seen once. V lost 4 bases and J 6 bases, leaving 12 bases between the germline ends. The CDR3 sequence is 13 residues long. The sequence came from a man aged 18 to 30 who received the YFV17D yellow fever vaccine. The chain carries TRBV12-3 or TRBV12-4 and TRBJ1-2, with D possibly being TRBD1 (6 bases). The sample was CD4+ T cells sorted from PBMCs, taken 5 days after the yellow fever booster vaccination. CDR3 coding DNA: TGTGCCAGCAGTTGGGGGGACAACCATGGCTACACCTTC. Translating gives CASSWGDNHGYTF.